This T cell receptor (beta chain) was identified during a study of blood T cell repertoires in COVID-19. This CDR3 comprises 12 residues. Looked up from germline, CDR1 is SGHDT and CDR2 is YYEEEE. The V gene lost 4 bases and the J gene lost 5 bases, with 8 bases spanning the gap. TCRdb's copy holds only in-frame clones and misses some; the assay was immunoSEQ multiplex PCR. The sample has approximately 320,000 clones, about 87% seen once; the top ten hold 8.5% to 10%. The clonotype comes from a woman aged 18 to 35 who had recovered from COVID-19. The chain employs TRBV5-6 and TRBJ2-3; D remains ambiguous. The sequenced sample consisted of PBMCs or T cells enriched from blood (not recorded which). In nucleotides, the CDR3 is TGTGCCAGCAGCCCCCAGGAAGATACGCAGTATTTT. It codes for CASSPQEDTQYF.